The 9 T cell receptor beta chains presented below share a single source sample, sequenced in a study of identical twins. TCRdb independently ran MiXCR on the 5' RACE reads; one entry per CDR3 protein. The data hold 1.5 million to 2 million distinct CDR3 sequences, with 32% observed a single time. Sequenced input: cord blood. The receptors were gathered from a newborn girl in good health.

In this sample, this clonotype turned up a few times. The chain employs TRBV9 and TRBJ2-1, with a possible D match to TRBD1 (5 bases). The J call is doubtful: the DNA matches TRBJ2-7 better. CDR1 and CDR2 from the germline V gene are SGDLS and YYNGEE. This CDR3 is built from 13 residues. The CDR3 bases are TGTGCCAGCAGCGCCAGGGTCAACAATGAGCAGTACTTC. Its protein product is CASSARVNNEQYF.

This rearrangement joins TRBV20-1 to TRBJ1-1; the D gene is possibly TRBD1 (5 bases). Trimming pared 4 bases from V and 7 bases from J, leaving 13 bases between. The CDR3 is made up of 12 amino acids. Germline CDR1 reads DFQATT; CDR2 reads SNEGSKA (reference sequence). The DNA of the CDR3 is TGCAGTGCTACCTCGGATAGGGGTGAAGCTTTCTTT. Amino acids: CSATSDRGEAFF.

Concerning this clonotype: A much larger clone differs by one base, so this may be a read error. The gene calls are TRBV10-3 and TRBJ1-2; D remains ambiguous. Looked up from germline, CDR1 is ENHRY and CDR2 is SYGVKD. There are 13 residues in the CDR3. The V end lost 4 bases, the J end lost 5 bases, and 11 bases lay between the germline ends. CDR3: CAISGYGQYGYTF. Here the CDR3 DNA reads TGTGCCATCAGTGGATACGGCCAATATGGCTACACCTTC.

This sequence joins TRBV2 and TRBJ2-3; D is perhaps TRBD2 (5 bases). The CDR3 runs 16 residues. CDR1 SNHLY and CDR2 FYNNEI come from the germline V gene. The V and J ends lost 6 bases and 0 bases respectively, with 16 bases between them. The CDR3: CASRRLLGSSTDTQYF. The CDR3 DNA sequence: TGTGCCAGCAGGCGGTTACTAGGTTCTAGCACAGATACGCAGTATTTT. The full variable domain, rest sourced from reference TRBV2 and TRBJ2-3, is EPEVTQTPSHQVTQMGQEVILRCVPISNHLYFYWYRQILGQKVEFLVSFYNNEISEKSEIFDDQFSVERPDGSNFTLKIRSTKLEDSAMYFCASRRLLGSSTDTQYFGPGTRLTVL.

This clonotype was found once. The J gene is TRBJ2-1, the V gene TRBV5-5; a possible D gene is TRBD2 (6 bases). Judging by the DNA end, TRBJ2-7 fits better; the J call may be wrong. The CDR3 is made up of 16 amino acids. CDR1 and CDR2 (germline): SGHKS, YYEKEE (reference sequence). The DNA of the CDR3 is TGTGCCAGCAGCCCCCCACGGGAGTACCCCTACAATGAGCAGTACTTC. Translated: CASSPPREYPYNEQYF.

A single count supports this clonotype. A read error is likely, as this CDR3 ends without the conserved phenylalanine or tryptophan. The chain has TRBV28 and TRBJ1-1; 7 bases are a match to TRBD1. With 1 base clipped from V and 7 bases from J, the junction kept 12 bases outside the gene matches. CDR1 MDHEN and CDR2 SYDVKM come from the germline V gene. The CDR3 length is 16 residues. CDR3 sequence: CASSLLGQGEEDEAFI. CDR3 sequence (DNA): TGTGCCAGCAGTTTATTAGGGCAGGGGGAGGAGGATGAAGCTTTCATT.

Note on this clonotype: One end of the junction fails to match germline, which may point to a read error. The chain combines TRBV6-6 with TRBJ1-2, with 9 nucleotides matching TRBD1. Per the germline V gene, CDR1 is MNHNY and CDR2 is SVGAGI (reference sequence). CDR3 length equals 16 residues. The DNA of the CDR3 is TGTGCCAGCAGTTCCCGGGGACAGGGTGGGGACTATGGCCACACCTTC. It yields the protein CASSSRGQGGDYGHTF.

This clonotype showed up just a few times. The chain uses TRBV20-1 and TRBJ2-5, with D tentatively TRBD2 (6 bases). The CDR3 has 13 residues. Trimming took 2 bases from V and 4 from J, leaving 11 bases between them. Looked up from germline, CDR1 is DFQATT and CDR2 is SNEGSKA (reference sequence). The CDR3 protein is CSARKDGGETQYF. The CDR3 region has the DNA TGCAGTGCTAGAAAGGACGGGGGAGAGACCCAGTACTTC.

V gene TRBV7-2 combines with J gene TRBJ1-6, with 7 bases that match TRBD1. The J segment lost 4 bases and the V segment lost 1 base, leaving 13 bases of the junction unmatched. The CDR3 loop spans 19 amino acids. Germline-derived CDR1 and CDR2 are SGHTA and FQGNSA. The CDR3 reads CASSLDPPDRASYNSPLHF. CDR3 DNA sequence: TGTGCCAGCAGCTTAGACCCCCCCGACAGGGCCAGTTATAATTCACCCCTCCACTTT.